This TCR beta chain was sequenced for a study of shared clonotypes between healthy human individuals. Some clones are missing from TCRdb's copy, which holds only in-frame ones; the method was immunoSEQ multiplex PCR. Altogether around 720,000 clones are present, around 78% being singletons, with the ten largest covering around 1.8%. The sample consisted of memory CD4+ T cells sorted from blood. Regarding subset: CD45RA-negative fraction. The sequence was obtained from a woman aged 30 to 39 in good health.

This CDR3 is CASSFTSGGLDTQYF. The CDR3 nucleotides read TGTGCCAGCAGCTTCACTAGCGGGGGATTAGATACGCAGTATTTT. V gene TRBV7-9 combines with J gene TRBJ2-3, with 11 nucleotides matching TRBD2. The CDR3 has 15 residues. Germline lookup yields CDR1 SEHNR and CDR2 FQNEAQ (reference sequence). V shed 3 bases, J shed 5 bases, and the junction held 4 bases outside the gene matches. The variable domain in full, with the rest retrieved from reference TRBV7-9 and TRBJ2-3, is DTGVSQNPRHKITKRGQNVTFRCDPISEHNRLYWYRQTLGQGPEFLTYFQNEAQLEKSRLLSDRFSAERPKGSFSTLEIQRTEQGDSAMYLCASSFTSGGLDTQYFGPGTRLTVL.